This section outlines one T cell receptor (beta chain) sequence together with its context. The antigen is not known. This entry belongs to a study of identical twins. Overall study results and limits: Weaker excess sharing between twins was seen in beta out-of-frame sequences. Insertions were reduced in abundant cord blood beta clonotypes but not in memory repertoires. Low generation probability was overrepresented in out-of-frame alpha sequences shared by twins.

One entry per CDR3 protein, called by TCRdb with MiXCR from the 5' RACE reads. The repertoire consists of 200,000 to 300,000 distinct CDR3 sequences, with roughly 13% occurring once and the leading ten covering 3.5% to 5%. The junction had 3 bases not matched to a gene; V was cut back by 1 base and J by 3 bases. Per the germline V gene, CDR1 is SGHRS and CDR2 is YFSETQ. CDR3 length equals 14 residues. A further study also used this sample, focusing on yellow fever vaccine responses in identical twins.

The receptor's source is a woman younger than 35 in good health. This chain links TRBV5-1 with TRBJ2-7; 8 bases map to TRBD2. The sample comprised memory (CD45RO+) T cells sorted from blood. The CDR3, as DNA: TGCGCCAGCAGCTTGACTAGCGGAGACTACGAGCAGTACTTC. Translated, it gives CASSLTSGDYEQYF.